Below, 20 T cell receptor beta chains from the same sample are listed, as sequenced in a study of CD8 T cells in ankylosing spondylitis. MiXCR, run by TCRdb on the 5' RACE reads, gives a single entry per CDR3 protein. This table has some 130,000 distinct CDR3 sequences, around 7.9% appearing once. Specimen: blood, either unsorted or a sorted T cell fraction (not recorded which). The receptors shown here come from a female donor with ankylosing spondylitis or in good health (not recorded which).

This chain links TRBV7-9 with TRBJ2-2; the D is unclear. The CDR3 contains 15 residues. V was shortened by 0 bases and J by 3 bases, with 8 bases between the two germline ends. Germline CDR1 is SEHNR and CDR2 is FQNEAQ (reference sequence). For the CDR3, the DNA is TGTGCCAGCAGCTTAGCTGCCGTGGACACCGGGGAGCTGTTTTTT. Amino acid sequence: CASSLAAVDTGELFF.

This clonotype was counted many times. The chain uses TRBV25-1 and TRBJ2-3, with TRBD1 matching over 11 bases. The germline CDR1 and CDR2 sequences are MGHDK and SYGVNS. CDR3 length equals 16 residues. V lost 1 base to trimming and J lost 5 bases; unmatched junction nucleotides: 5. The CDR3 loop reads CASSEWGTGGIDTQYF. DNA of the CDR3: TGTGCCAGCAGTGAATGGGGGACAGGGGGTATAGATACGCAGTATTTT.

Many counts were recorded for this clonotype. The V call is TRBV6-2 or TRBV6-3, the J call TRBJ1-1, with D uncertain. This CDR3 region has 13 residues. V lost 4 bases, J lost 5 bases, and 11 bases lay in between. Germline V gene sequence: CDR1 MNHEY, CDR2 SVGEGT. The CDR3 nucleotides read TGTGCCAGCAGTTGGGGAGTTCCAACTGAAGCTTTCTTT. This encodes CASSWGVPTEAFF.

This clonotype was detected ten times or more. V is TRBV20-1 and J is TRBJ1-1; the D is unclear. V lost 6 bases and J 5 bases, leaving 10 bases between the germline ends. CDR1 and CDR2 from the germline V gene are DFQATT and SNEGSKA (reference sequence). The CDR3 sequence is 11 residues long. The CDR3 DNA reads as TGCAGTGCCATACCTTGGACTGAAGCTTTCTTT. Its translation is CSAIPWTEAFF.

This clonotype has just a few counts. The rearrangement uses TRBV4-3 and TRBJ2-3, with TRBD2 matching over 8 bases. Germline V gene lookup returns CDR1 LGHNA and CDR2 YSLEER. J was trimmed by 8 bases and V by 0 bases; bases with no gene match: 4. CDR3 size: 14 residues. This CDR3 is CASSQDGSGVTQYF. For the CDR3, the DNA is TGCGCCAGCAGCCAAGATGGTAGCGGGGTTACGCAGTATTTT.

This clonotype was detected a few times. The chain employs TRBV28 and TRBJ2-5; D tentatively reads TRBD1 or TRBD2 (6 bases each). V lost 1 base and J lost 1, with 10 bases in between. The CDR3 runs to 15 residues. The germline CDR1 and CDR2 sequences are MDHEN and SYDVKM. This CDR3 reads CASSLSGAGQETQYF. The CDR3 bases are TGTGCCAGCAGTTTATCGGGGGCGGGCCAAGAGACCCAGTACTTC.

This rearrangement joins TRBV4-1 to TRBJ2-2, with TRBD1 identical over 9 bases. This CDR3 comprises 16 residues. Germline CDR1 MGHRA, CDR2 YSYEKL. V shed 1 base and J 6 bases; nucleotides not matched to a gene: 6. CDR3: CASSQGPGQGAGELFF. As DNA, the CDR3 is TGCGCCAGCAGCCAAGGTCCGGGACAGGGAGCCGGGGAGCTGTTTTTT.

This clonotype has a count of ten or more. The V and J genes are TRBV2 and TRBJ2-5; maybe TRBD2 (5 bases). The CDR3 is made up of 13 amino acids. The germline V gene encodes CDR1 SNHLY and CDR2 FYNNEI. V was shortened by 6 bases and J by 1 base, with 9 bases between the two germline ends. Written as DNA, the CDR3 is TGTGCCAGCAGGAGGGCGTTCCAAGAGACCCAGTACTTC. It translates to CASRRAFQETQYF.

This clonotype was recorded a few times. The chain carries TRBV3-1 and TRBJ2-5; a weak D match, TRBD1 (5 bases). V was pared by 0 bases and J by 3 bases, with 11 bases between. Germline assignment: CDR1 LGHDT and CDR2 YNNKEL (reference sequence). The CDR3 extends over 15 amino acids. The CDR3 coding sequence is TGTGCCAGCAGCCAAGATCCGGGCAGGGAAGAGACCCAGTACTTC. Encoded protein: CASSQDPGREETQYF.

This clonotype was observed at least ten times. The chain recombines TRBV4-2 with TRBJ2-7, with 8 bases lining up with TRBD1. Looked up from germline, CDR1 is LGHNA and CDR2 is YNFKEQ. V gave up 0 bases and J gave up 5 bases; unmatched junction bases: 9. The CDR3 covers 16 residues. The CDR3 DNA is TGTGCCAGCAGCCAAGATCCGGGACAGGTCGTAGACGAGCAGTACTTC. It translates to CASSQDPGQVVDEQYF.

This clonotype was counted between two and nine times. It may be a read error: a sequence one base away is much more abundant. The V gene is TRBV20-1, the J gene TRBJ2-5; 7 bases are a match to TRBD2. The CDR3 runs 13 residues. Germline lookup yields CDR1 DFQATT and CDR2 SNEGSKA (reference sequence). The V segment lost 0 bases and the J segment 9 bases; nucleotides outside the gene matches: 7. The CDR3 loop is CSARETSFEAQYF. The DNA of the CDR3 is TGCAGTGCTAGAGAGACTAGCTTTGAGGCCCAGTACTTC.

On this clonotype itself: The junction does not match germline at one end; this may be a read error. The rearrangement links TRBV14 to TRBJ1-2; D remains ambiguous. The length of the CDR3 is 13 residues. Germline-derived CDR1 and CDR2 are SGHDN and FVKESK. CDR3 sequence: CASSRTLTHSYTF. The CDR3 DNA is TGTGCCAGTAGCCGGACCCTGACCCATAGCTACACCTTC.

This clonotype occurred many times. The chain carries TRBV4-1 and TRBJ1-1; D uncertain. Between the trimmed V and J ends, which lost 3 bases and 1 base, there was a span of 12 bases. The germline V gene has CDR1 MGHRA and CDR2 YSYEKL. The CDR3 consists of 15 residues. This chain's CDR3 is CASSQAGRSNTEAFF. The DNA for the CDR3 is TGCGCCAGCAGCCAGGCCGGGAGATCGAACACTGAAGCTTTCTTT.

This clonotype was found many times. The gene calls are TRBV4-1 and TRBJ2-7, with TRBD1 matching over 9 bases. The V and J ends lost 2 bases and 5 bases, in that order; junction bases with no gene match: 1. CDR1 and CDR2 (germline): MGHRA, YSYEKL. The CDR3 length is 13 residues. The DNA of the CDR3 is TGCGCCAGCAGCCAATGGGACAGGGACGAGCAGTACTTC. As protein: CASSQWDRDEQYF.

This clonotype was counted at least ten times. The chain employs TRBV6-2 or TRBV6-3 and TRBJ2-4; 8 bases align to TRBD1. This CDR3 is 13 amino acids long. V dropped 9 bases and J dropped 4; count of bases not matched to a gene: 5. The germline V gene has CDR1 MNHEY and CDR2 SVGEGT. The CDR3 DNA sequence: TGTGCCAGACCGGACAGGGCTAAAAACATTCAGTACTTC. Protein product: CARPDRAKNIQYF.

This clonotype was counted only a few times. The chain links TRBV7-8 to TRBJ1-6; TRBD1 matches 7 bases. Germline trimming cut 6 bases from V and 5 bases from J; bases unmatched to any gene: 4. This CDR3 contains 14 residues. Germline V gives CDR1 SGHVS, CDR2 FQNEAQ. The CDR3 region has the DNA TGTGCCAGCAGTCCGGGACAGAATAATTCACCCCTCCACTTT. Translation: CASSPGQNNSPLHF.

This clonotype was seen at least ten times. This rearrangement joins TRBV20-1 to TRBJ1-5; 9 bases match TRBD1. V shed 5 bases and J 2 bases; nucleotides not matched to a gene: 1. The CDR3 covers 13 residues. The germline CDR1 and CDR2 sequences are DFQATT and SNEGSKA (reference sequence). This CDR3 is CSAWTGGNQPQHF. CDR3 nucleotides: TGCAGTGCTTGGACAGGGGGCAATCAGCCCCAGCATTTT.

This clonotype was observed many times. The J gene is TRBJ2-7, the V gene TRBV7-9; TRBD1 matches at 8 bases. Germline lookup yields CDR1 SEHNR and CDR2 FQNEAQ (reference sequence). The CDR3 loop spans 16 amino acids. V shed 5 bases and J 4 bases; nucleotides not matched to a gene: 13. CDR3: CASSPGTGQGLYEQYF. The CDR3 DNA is TGTGCCAGCAGCCCCGGAACAGGACAGGGACTTTACGAGCAGTACTTC.

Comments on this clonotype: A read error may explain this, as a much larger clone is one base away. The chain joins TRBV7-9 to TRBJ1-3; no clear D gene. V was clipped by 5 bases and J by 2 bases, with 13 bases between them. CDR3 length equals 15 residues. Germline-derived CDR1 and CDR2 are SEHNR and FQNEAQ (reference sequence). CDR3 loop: CASSLDGTPGNTIYF. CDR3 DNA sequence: TGTGCCAGCAGCCTAGACGGAACGCCTGGAAACACCATATATTTT.

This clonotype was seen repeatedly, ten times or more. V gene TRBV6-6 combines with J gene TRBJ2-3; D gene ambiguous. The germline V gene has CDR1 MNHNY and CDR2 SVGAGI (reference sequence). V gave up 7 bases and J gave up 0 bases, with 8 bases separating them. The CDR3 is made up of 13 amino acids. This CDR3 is CASITGSTDTQYF. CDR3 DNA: TGTGCCAGCATTACCGGAAGCACAGATACGCAGTATTTT.